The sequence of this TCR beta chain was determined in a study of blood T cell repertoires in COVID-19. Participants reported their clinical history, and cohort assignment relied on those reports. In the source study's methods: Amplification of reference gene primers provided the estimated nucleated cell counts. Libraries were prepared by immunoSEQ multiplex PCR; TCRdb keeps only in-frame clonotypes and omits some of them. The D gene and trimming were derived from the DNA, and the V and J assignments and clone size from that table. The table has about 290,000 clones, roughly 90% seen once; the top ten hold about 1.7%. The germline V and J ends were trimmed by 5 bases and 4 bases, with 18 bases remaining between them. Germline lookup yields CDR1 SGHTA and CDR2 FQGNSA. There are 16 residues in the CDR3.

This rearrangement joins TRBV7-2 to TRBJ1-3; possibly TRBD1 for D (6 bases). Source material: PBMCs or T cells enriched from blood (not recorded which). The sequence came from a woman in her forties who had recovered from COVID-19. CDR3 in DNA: TGTGCCAGCAGCCTAAATACAGGGTCAGCGGGAAACACCATATATTTT. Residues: CASSLNTGSAGNTIYF.